These T cell receptor beta chains were read from a single sample in a study of cytomegalovirus exposure and HLA in healthy donors. Sequenced by immunoSEQ multiplex PCR; TCRdb stores in-frame clones only, minus some. The profile shows roughly 120,000 clones, roughly 82% of them singletons. Sequenced: PBMCs. The receptors originated from a woman aged 55-75 years in good health and CMV-seropositive. Both conserved end residues are part of each CDR3. The D gene is left open where the match is weak. Not every row has a clone size; where given, it reads once, few, many or a size class.

V	J	size	D	DNA	CDR3
TRBV28	TRBJ2-7	few	.	TGTGCCAGCAGGCCGACAGGTTCTGGCTCCTACGAGCAGTACTTC	CASRPTGSGSYEQYF
TRBV21-1	TRBJ2-7	.	.	TGTGCCAGCAGCAAAGCCTTTAGGTCGCCACTACGGCCGGCCTACGAGCAGTACTTC	CASSKAFRSPLRPAYEQYF
TRBV30	TRBJ1-4	.	.	TGTGCCTGGGGGAGGGGTGGTAATGAAAAACTGTTTTTT	CAWGRGGNEKLFF
TRBV6-5	TRBJ1-6	.	.	TGTGCCAGCAGTTACTCTTCCCTCGGTGATTCACCCCTCCACTTT	CASSYSSLGDSPLHF
TRBV2	TRBJ2-7	.	TRBD2	TGTGCCAGCAGTGGCCCAGCGGGGGGCTACGAGCAGTACTTC	CASSGPAGGYEQYF
TRBV2	TRBJ2-1	.	.	TGTGCCAGCAGTGCTCGGAATGAGCAGTTCTTC	CASSARNEQFF
TRBV5-1	TRBJ1-2	.	TRBD1	TGCGCCAGCAGCATATCAGGGGGAGCCTATGGCTACACCTTC	CASSISGGAYGYTF
TRBV11-1	TRBJ2-7	.	.	TGTGCCAGCAGCTTAGCGCTTGGAGTCGGGTACGAGCAGTACTTC	CASSLALGVGYEQYF
TRBV9	TRBJ2-1	.	.	TGTGCCAGCAGCGTGAACACTTTAGGAAGGAGGAATGAGCAGTTCTTC	CASSVNTLGRRNEQFF
TRBV5-1	TRBJ1-2	.	TRBD1	TGCGCCAGCAGCTTCACAGGGGATGGCTACACCTTC	CASSFTGDGYTF
TRBV2	TRBJ1-3	.	.	TGTGCCAGCATAGTCTCAGGGGCCCTCGGAAACACCATATATTTT	CASIVSGALGNTIYF
TRBV19	TRBJ1-5	few	.	TGTGCCAGTCGGACAAGGAGCGATCAGCCCCAGCATTTT	CASRTRSDQPQHF
TRBV7-9	TRBJ2-7	.	.	TGTGCCAGCAGCTTGGACCGGACAAGGTCCTACGAGCAGTACTTC	CASSLDRTRSYEQYF
TRBV5-6	TRBJ1-1	few	TRBD1	TGTGCCAGCAGCTGGACAGGGGGCGGGAACACTGAAGCTTTCTTT	CASSWTGGGNTEAFF
TRBV9	TRBJ1-1	.	TRBD1	TGTGCCAGCAGCGTTCGACAGGGTGACACTGAAGCTTTCTTT	CASSVRQGDTEAFF
TRBV21-1	TRBJ1-5	.	.	TGTGCCAGCAGCAACCGGGACAGGGGGACTTATAGCAATCAGCCCCAGCATTTT	CASSNRDRGTYSNQPQHF
TRBV10-3	TRBJ1-5	few	.	TGTGCCATCAGTGAGGGGGCGAGCAATCAGCCCCAGCATTTT	CAISEGASNQPQHF
TRBV7-9	TRBJ1-1	few	.	TGTGCCAGCAGCTTACAGGCAGGGAACACTGAAGCTTTCTTT	CASSLQAGNTEAFF
TRBV25-1	TRBJ1-2	few	TRBD1	TGTGCCAGCAGTGATGGGACAGCCCTCTATGGCTACACCTTC	CASSDGTALYGYTF
TRBV11-2	TRBJ2-1	.	.	TGTGCCAGCAGCTTAGCGGGAGAGCAGTTCTTC	CASSLAGEQFF
TRBV9	TRBJ1-6	.	.	TGTGCCAGCAGCGCCTCACGGGGAGGTAATTCACCCCTCCACTTT	CASSASRGGNSPLHF
TRBV15	TRBJ2-3	.	.	TGTGCCACCAGCATAACGCCAGCACCGACCCCAGGGACGCAGTATTTT	CATSITPAPTPGTQYF
TRBV7-2	TRBJ2-1	.	.	TGTGCCAGCAGCCGAAGCGCCCTGGTCAATGAGCAGTTCTTC	CASSRSALVNEQFF
TRBV4-1	TRBJ2-1	.	TRBD2	TGCGCCAGCAGCCGAAGACTAGCGGGGGCACACAATGAGCAGTTCTTC	CASSRRLAGAHNEQFF
TRBV30	TRBJ1-5	.	.	TGTGCCTGGAGTCAGTACAATCAGCCCCAGCATTTT	CAWSQYNQPQHF
TRBV11-2	TRBJ1-1	.	.	TGTGCCAGCAGCTTAGCACAGCCGAACACTGAAGCTTTCTTT	CASSLAQPNTEAFF
TRBV25-1	TRBJ2-7	.	TRBD1	TGTGCCAGCAGTGAATTAACAGGGGCATCCTACGAGCAGTACTTC	CASSELTGASYEQYF
TRBV5-5	TRBJ2-6	.	TRBD1	TGTGCCAGCAGCATCTACAGGGGTGCTGGGGCCAACGTCCTGACTTTC	CASSIYRGAGANVLTF
TRBV6-4	TRBJ2-2	once	.	TGTGCCAGCAGTGCGGACACGAACACCGGGGAGCTGTTTTTT	CASSADTNTGELFF
TRBV7-2	TRBJ2-1	.	.	TGTGCCAGCAGCTTAAATAGGGGACACCAGAATGAGCAGTTCTTC	CASSLNRGHQNEQFF
TRBV29-1	TRBJ2-7	.	TRBD2	TGCAGCGCCGCTGGGACTAGCGGCTCCTACGAGCAGTACTTC	CSAAGTSGSYEQYF
TRBV2	TRBJ2-7	.	TRBD1	TGTGCCAGCTCCCTGGATTCCCCAGGGGGCAACGAGCAGTACTTC	CASSLDSPGGNEQYF
TRBV6-4	TRBJ2-1	.	TRBD2	TGTGCCAGCAGTGAGACGACTAGCGGGGAGCAGTTCTTC	CASSETTSGEQFF
TRBV15	TRBJ1-5	.	TRBD1	TGTGCCACCAGCGGTGGGACAGCGAGAATTAGCAATCAGCCCCAGCATTTT	CATSGGTARISNQPQHF
TRBV7-8	TRBJ2-7	.	.	TGTGCCAGCAGCCCCAAGTCTAGTTTCTACGAGCAGTACTTC	CASSPKSSFYEQYF
TRBV18	TRBJ1-2	few	.	TGTGCCAGCTCACCGGCCACAGGGCAAGGGGACTATGGCTACACCTTC	CASSPATGQGDYGYTF
TRBV5-1	TRBJ2-2	few	.	TGCGCCAGCAGCTTGTCCAGGTTGAACACCGGGGAGCTGTTTTTT	CASSLSRLNTGELFF
TRBV19	TRBJ2-7	.	TRBD1	TGTGCCAGTAGTATAGGAGGGACAGGGGGCTACGAGCAGTACTTC	CASSIGGTGGYEQYF
TRBV6-1	TRBJ1-6	.	.	TGTGCCAGCAGTGAAAGGTGGGCGAGCTCCTATAATTCACCCCTCCACTTT	CASSERWASSYNSPLHF
TRBV7-9	TRBJ2-7	.	TRBD2	TGTGCCAGCAGCTTAACTAGCGGGATCTATGCGGAGCAGTACTTC	CASSLTSGIYAEQYF
TRBV2	TRBJ1-1	once	.	TGTGCCAGCAGTGCACAGTCCACTGAAGCTTTCTTT	CASSAQSTEAFF
TRBV19	TRBJ1-1	.	.	TGTGCCAGTAGTCAGGGATTGAACACTGAAGCTTTCTTT	CASSQGLNTEAFF
TRBV4-2	TRBJ2-3	.	.	TGTGCCAGCAGCCACGGGCAGGGAACCCCCACAGATACGCAGTATTTT	CASSHGQGTPTDTQYF
TRBV20-1	TRBJ2-7	.	TRBD1	TGCAGTGCAAGCCGGACAGGGGGGCAGTACTTC	CSASRTGGQYF
TRBV25-1	TRBJ2-3	.	.	TGTGCCAGCAGCCAACAGACAGATACGCAGTATTTT	CASSQQTDTQYF